The 10 T cell receptor beta chains below were found in one sample sequenced in a study of blood T cell repertoires in COVID-19. TCRdb's copy holds only in-frame clones and misses some; the assay was immunoSEQ multiplex PCR. The sample consists of more than 300,000 clones, around 87% of them appearing once. Source material: peripheral blood. The receptors here all came from a woman in her 30s with COVID-19, enrolled during active disease.

This clone appeared a few times. The rearrangement links TRBV6-5 to TRBJ1-5; D might be TRBD1 (6 bases). Germline CDR1 is MNHEY and CDR2 is SVGAGI. The CDR3 extends over 14 amino acids. The V end lost 10 bases, the J end lost 1 base, and 14 bases lay between the germline ends. The CDR3 DNA reads TGTGCCACCCAGAAGGGGGGGAGCAATCAGCCCCAGCATTTT. Amino acid sequence: CATQKGGSNQPQHF.

The CDR3 nucleotides are TGTGCCAGCACCGCCGGGACAGCATACCAAGAGACCCAGTACTTC. Translating it yields CASTAGTAYQETQYF. This rearrangement joins TRBV7-2 to TRBJ2-5; 7 positions agree with TRBD1. J was trimmed by 0 bases and V by 7 bases; bases with no gene match: 8. CDR1 and CDR2 (germline): SGHTA, FQGNSA. The length of the CDR3 is 15 residues.

The CDR3 region is CASSPGAGQETQYF. CDR3 in DNA: TGTGCCAGCTCACCTGGGGCAGGCCAAGAGACCCAGTACTTC. J is TRBJ2-5 and V is TRBV18; D is perhaps TRBD1 (5 bases). V was shortened by 3 bases and J by 1 base, with 9 bases between the two germline ends. CDR1 KGHSH and CDR2 LQKENI come from the germline V gene. The CDR3 totals 14 residues.

The genes are TRBV2 and TRBJ2-1, with 7 bases aligning to TRBD2. This CDR3 has 14 amino acids. Germline V gene data show CDR1 as SNHLY and CDR2 as FYNNEI. The ends lost 4 bases at V and 9 bases at J; junction bases unmatched: 9. The CDR3 region has the DNA TGTGCCAGCAGTGTTAGGCGGGAGAGAAGTGAGCAGTTCTTC. It specifies CASSVRRERSEQFF. Filled out from reference TRBV2 and TRBJ2-1, the complete variable domain reads EPEVTQTPSHQVTQMGQEVILRCVPISNHLYFYWYRQILGQKVEFLVSFYNNEISEKSEIFDDQFSVERPDGSNFTLKIRSTKLEDSAMYFCASSVRRERSEQFFGPGTRLTVL.

J is TRBJ1-1 and V is TRBV28, with D tentatively TRBD1 (5 bases). This CDR3 is built from 14 residues. Germline CDR1 reads MDHEN; CDR2 reads SYDVKM. Trimming removed 7 bases at V and 1 base at J, with 13 bases between. CDR3 residues: CASTLRGGNTEAFF. CDR3 bases: TGTGCCAGCACCCTACGGGGGGGGAACACTGAAGCTTTCTTT. Using reference TRBV28 and TRBJ1-1 for the parts outside the CDR3, the full variable domain is DVKVTQSSRYLVKRTGEKVFLECVQDMDHENMFWYRQDPGLGLRLIYFSYDVKMKEKGDIPEGYSVSREKKERFSLILESASTNQTSMYLCASTLRGGNTEAFFGQGTRLTVV.

V gene TRBV28 combines with J gene TRBJ1-1; D remains ambiguous. V was shortened by 3 bases and J by 1 base, with 15 bases between the two germline ends. The CDR3 length is 16 residues. CDR1 is MDHEN, CDR2 SYDVKM, per germline. The DNA of the CDR3 is TGTGCCAGCAGTTTCTTGGGCGAGTTACCGAACACTGAAGCTTTCTTT. Amino acid sequence: CASSFLGELPNTEAFF. The variable domain in full, with the rest retrieved from reference TRBV28 and TRBJ1-1, is DVKVTQSSRYLVKRTGEKVFLECVQDMDHENMFWYRQDPGLGLRLIYFSYDVKMKEKGDIPEGYSVSREKKERFSLILESASTNQTSMYLCASSFLGELPNTEAFFGQGTRLTVV.

This clone was detected only a few times. As DNA, the CDR3 is TGCGCCAGCAGCTTTCTAGGCGGGCGCGACACCGGGGAGCTGTTTTTT. It is translated as CASSFLGGRDTGELFF. The gene calls are TRBV5-1 and TRBJ2-2, with a possible D match to TRBD2 (5 bases). This CDR3 has 16 residues. Germline V gene lookup returns CDR1 SGHRS and CDR2 YFSETQ. Trimming took off 2 bases at V and 3 bases at J, with 14 bases between the two ends. The full variable domain, its missing parts supplied by reference TRBV5-1 and TRBJ2-2, is KAGVTQTPRYLIKTRGQQVTLSCSPISGHRSVSWYQQTPGQGLQFLFEYFSETQRNKGNFPGRFSGRQFSNSRSEMNVSTLELGDSALYLCASSFLGGRDTGELFFGEGSRLTVL.

This clone was detected once. The chain combines TRBV29-1 with TRBJ1-1; no clear D. This CDR3 comprises 15 residues. The germline V gene encodes CDR1 SQVTM and CDR2 ANQGSEA. V was pared by 3 bases and J by 1 base, with 15 bases between. CDR3: CSVEVVGRENTEAFF. The CDR3 DNA follows: TGCAGCGTTGAGGTGGTGGGCAGAGAGAACACTGAAGCTTTCTTT.

V gene TRBV9 combines with J gene TRBJ1-6; 8 positions match TRBD1. V lost 3 bases to trimming and J lost 6 bases; unmatched junction nucleotides: 2. The CDR3 runs 14 residues. CDR1 is SGDLS, CDR2 YYNGEE, per germline. This chain's CDR3 is CASSAQGGNSPLHF. The CDR3 coding sequence is TGTGCCAGCAGCGCACAGGGGGGTAATTCACCCCTCCACTTT.

The V gene is TRBV5-4, the J gene TRBJ1-1; D might be TRBD1 (6 bases). CDR3 length equals 14 residues. The germline gives CDR1 SGHNT, CDR2 YYREEE (reference sequence). V lost 3 bases, J lost 7 bases, and 16 bases lay in between. CDR3 bases: TGTGCCAGCAGCTCCGTAGACAGGCTTAATGAAGCTTTCTTT. Translating it yields CASSSVDRLNEAFF.